The 17 T cell receptor beta chains reported below all come from one sample, sequenced in a study of post-analysis software for immune sequencing data (dated by TCRdb to between 2014 and 2017). Antigens for these TCRs are unknown. The library was obtained by PCR. The reads were generated on an Illumina HiSeq 2500. To reduce PCR and sequencing biases, unique molecular identifiers were incorporated into the TCR beta cDNA libraries. The public sequencing data were trimmed at Q25 with fastp and processed into clonotypes with MiXCR by TCRdb, which kept only in-frame beta chains. A single entry per CDR3 protein holds the most common genes and DNA from its merged rows. This sample has fewer than 900,000 distinct CDR3 sequences in its table, and about 45% of those were observed once. The top ten hold just under 5% of the sample. Overall study results and their limits: Four to six TRBV segments, including TRBV5-6, TRBV5-1 and TRBV20-1, were significantly more frequent in patients than controls.

The specimen was blood. These receptor sequences come from a girl between 10 and 17 years old with multiple sclerosis.

This clonotype came up a few times. The CDR3 sequence is CASSQVRYSEQFF. The CDR3 DNA follows: TGTGCCAGCAGCCAAGTAAGGTACTCAGAGCAGTTCTTC. V gene TRBV3-1 combines with J gene TRBJ2-1; D remains unclear. CDR3 size: 13 residues. Germline V lookup: CDR1 LGHDT, CDR2 YNNKEL (reference sequence). Deletions cut 1 base from V and 10 bases from J, with 11 bases between.

The rearrangement links TRBV2 to TRBJ2-5; D gene unclear. V lost 5 bases, J lost 5 bases, and 6 bases lay in between. The CDR3 is made up of 11 amino acids. Germline CDR1 and CDR2: SNHLY and FYNNEI. The CDR3 sequence is CASSSMETQYF. The CDR3 DNA follows: TGTGCCAGCAGTAGCATGGAGACCCAGTACTTC.

This clonotype showed up just a few times. This sequence joins TRBV5-1 and TRBJ2-4; a possible D gene is TRBD2 (6 bases). The DNA matches TRBJ2-7 better at its end, which makes the J call doubtful. Germline V gene sequence: CDR1 SGHRS, CDR2 YFSETQ. CDR3 size: 14 residues. CDR3 bases: TGCGCCAGCAGCTTGGGGGACGCTAGCGACGAGCAGTACTTC. Protein: CASSLGDASDEQYF.

This clonotype has more than one count but fewer than ten. V usage is TRBV24-1 and J usage is TRBJ2-1, with TRBD2 matching 8 bases. V was pared by 9 bases and J by 5 bases, with 11 bases of the junction left unmatched. CDR1 and CDR2 from the germline V gene are KGHDR and SFDVKD. CDR3 size: 15 residues. The CDR3 reads CATGDSGTQDNEQFF. The CDR3 nucleotides are TGTGCCACCGGGGATAGCGGGACCCAGGACAATGAGCAGTTCTTC.

In its sample, this clonotype was seen a few times. The chain carries TRBV7-2 and TRBJ2-7; TRBD2 agrees at 13 bases. The CDR3 loop spans 18 amino acids. Germline V gives CDR1 SGHTA, CDR2 FQGNSA. Trimming took 4 bases from V and 3 from J; bases not matched to a gene: 12. CDR3 DNA: TGTGCCAGCAGCTCTCGATTCATACTAGCGGGAGGGAGCTACGAGCAGTACTTC. The encoded protein is CASSSRFILAGGSYEQYF.

This clonotype has more than one count but fewer than ten. Sequence at one end of the junction differs from germline and may be a read error. The chain carries TRBV27 and TRBJ1-1, with 10 bases aligning to TRBD1. Germline V lookup: CDR1 MNHEY, CDR2 SMNVEV (reference sequence). The CDR3 has 16 amino acids. The CDR3 sequence is CASSLRQGAGNTEAFF. The DNA of the CDR3 is TGTGCCAGTAGTTTAAGACAGGGGGCCGGGAACACTGAAGCTTTCTTT.

The gene calls are TRBV9 and TRBJ2-6; no reliable D call. V lost 4 bases, J lost 1 base, and 9 bases lay in between. The CDR3 extends over 15 amino acids. CDR1 and CDR2 from the germline V gene are SGDLS and YYNGEE. CDR3 nucleotide sequence: TGTGCCAGCAGCCCTCCCACTTCTGGGGCCAACGTCCTGACTTTC. Translating gives CASSPPTSGANVLTF.

This clonotype appeared a few times. The chain has TRBV7-9 and TRBJ2-7; 9 bases align to TRBD2. Losses at the gene ends were 4 bases for V and 4 bases for J; bases not matched to a gene: 17. CDR3 length equals 18 residues. Germline V gene sequence: CDR1 SEHNR, CDR2 FQNEAQ (reference sequence). CDR3: CASSSDLAGGPQSYEQYF. Here the CDR3 DNA reads TGTGCCAGCAGCTCCGATTTGGCGGGAGGGCCGCAGTCTTACGAGCAGTACTTC.

V gene TRBV20-1 combines with J gene TRBJ1-5; D uncertain. In germline, CDR1 is DFQATT, CDR2 SNEGSKA (reference sequence). The CDR3 is made up of 13 amino acids. Trimming shortened V by 2 bases and J by 0 bases, and 5 bases separated the two germline ends. CDR3 nucleotide sequence: TGCAGTGCTAGACCCGTTAGCAATCAGCCCCAGCATTTT. Translated, it gives CSARPVSNQPQHF.

This clonotype was seen a handful of times. The rearrangement links TRBV5-1 to TRBJ2-6; D remains unclear. The ends were cut back, 0 bases at V and 9 bases at J, with 7 bases in the middle. This CDR3 has 13 residues. The germline V gene encodes CDR1 SGHRS and CDR2 YFSETQ. The CDR3 loop is CASSLGRGNVLTF. The DNA of the CDR3 is TGCGCCAGCAGCTTGGGTCGCGGCAACGTCCTGACTTTC.

The chain carries TRBV7-2 and TRBJ2-1; D is undetermined. Germline V gene lookup returns CDR1 SGHTA and CDR2 FQGNSA. This CDR3 comprises 20 residues. The V and J ends lost 4 bases and 3 bases respectively, with 28 bases between them. CDR3 amino acids: CASSSDRLNKVSAFYNEQFF. Written as DNA, the CDR3 is TGTGCCAGCAGCTCAGACCGACTGAACAAAGTCTCTGCGTTCTACAATGAGCAGTTCTTC.

The V and J genes are TRBV12-3 or TRBV12-4 and TRBJ2-7; D might be TRBD1 (6 bases). This CDR3 is built from 15 residues. The germline V and J ends were trimmed by 2 bases and 2 bases, with 13 bases remaining between them. DNA for the CDR3: TGTGCCAGCAGTTTAAGTCACAGGGCGGCCTACGAGCAGTACTTC. Encoded protein: CASSLSHRAAYEQYF.

This chain joins TRBV11-2 and TRBJ2-3; D ambiguous. CDR3 size: 13 residues. The V end was cut by 5 bases, the J end by 2 bases, with 8 bases between. Germline V gene data show CDR1 as SGHAT and CDR2 as FQNNGV. As DNA, the CDR3 is TGTGCCAGCAGCGGGGATACCACAGATACGCAGTATTTT. It is translated as CASSGDTTDTQYF. Full variable domain (missing parts from reference TRBV11-2 and TRBJ2-3): EAGVAQSPRYKIIEKRQSVAFWCNPISGHATLYWYQQILGQGPKLLIQFQNNGVVDDSQLPKDRFSAERLKGVDSTLKIQPAKLEDSAVYLCASSGDTTDTQYFGPGTRLTVL.

This clonotype was detected many times. The chain has TRBV13 and TRBJ1-1; no clear D. This CDR3 has 12 residues. Germline V gene data show CDR1 as PRHDT and CDR2 as FYEKMQ (reference sequence). V lost 5 bases, J lost 1 base, and 5 bases lay in between. CDR3 sequence (DNA): TGTGCCAGCAGCCGGGGGAACACTGAAGCTTTCTTT. It translates to CASSRGNTEAFF.

This clonotype is deemed medium-sized. This chain links TRBV7-2 with TRBJ2-1, with 9 bases lining up with TRBD2. The CDR3 contains 12 residues. V was clipped by 3 bases and J by 9 bases; unmatched bases: 0. Germline CDR1 and CDR2: SGHTA and FQGNSA. CDR3 DNA: TGTGCCAGCAGCTTGCGGGAGGGTGAGCAGTTCTTC. It specifies CASSLREGEQFF.

In this sample, this clonotype turned up a few times. This rearrangement joins TRBV12-3 or TRBV12-4 to TRBJ1-3; tentatively, D is TRBD1 (5 bases). The CDR3 is 15 amino acids. Trimming left V 5 bases short and J 0 bases short, with 11 bases between. The CDR3 here is CASSHGAISGNTIYF. The CDR3 DNA reads TGTGCCAGCAGTCACGGGGCGATCTCTGGAAACACCATATATTTT.

The chain couples TRBV9 to TRBJ1-2, with TRBD1 identical over 8 bases. CDR3 length: 14 amino acids. V was clipped by 0 bases and J by 7 bases; unmatched bases: 5. Germline V gene data show CDR1 as SGDLS and CDR2 as YYNGEE. The CDR3 coding sequence is TGTGCCAGCAGCGTAGGAGACAGGGGCGGTGGCTACACCTTC. Encoded protein: CASSVGDRGGGYTF.